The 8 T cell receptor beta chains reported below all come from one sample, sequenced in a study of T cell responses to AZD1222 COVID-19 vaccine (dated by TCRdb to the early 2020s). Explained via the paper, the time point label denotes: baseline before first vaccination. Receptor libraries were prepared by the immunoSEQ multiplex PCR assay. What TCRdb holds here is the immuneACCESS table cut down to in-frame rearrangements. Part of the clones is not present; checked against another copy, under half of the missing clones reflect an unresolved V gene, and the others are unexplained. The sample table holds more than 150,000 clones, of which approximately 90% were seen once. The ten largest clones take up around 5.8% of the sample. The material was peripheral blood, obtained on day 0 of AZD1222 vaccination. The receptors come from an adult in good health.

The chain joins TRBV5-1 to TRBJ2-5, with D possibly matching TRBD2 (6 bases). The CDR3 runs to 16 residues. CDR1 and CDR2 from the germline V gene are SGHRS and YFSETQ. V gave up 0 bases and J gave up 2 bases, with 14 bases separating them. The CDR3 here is CASSLAGGGGQETQYF. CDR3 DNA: TGCGCCAGCAGCTTGGCCGGGGGTGGAGGGCAAGAGACCCAGTACTTC. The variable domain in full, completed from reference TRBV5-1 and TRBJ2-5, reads KAGVTQTPRYLIKTRGQQVTLSCSPISGHRSVSWYQQTPGQGLQFLFEYFSETQRNKGNFPGRFSGRQFSNSRSEMNVSTLELGDSALYLCASSLAGGGGQETQYFGPGTRLLVL.

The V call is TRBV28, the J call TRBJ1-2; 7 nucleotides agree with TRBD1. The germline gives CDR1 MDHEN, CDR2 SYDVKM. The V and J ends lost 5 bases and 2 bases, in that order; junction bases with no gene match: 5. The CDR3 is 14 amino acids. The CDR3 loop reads CASSIRQGNYGYTF. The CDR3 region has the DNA TGTGCCAGCAGTATCCGACAGGGCAACTATGGCTACACCTTC.

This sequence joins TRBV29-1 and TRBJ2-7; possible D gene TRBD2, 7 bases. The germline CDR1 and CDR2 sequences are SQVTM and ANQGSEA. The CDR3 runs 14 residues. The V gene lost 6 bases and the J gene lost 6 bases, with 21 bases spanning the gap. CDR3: CSVQDGVRGGEQYF. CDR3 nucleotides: TGCAGCGTACAGGACGGGGTTAGGGGGGGCGAGCAGTACTTC.

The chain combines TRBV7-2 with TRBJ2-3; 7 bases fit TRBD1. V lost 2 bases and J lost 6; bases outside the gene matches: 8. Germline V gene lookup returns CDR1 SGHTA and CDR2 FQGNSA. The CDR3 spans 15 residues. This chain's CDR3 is CASSLRTGAQDTQYF. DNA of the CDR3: TGTGCCAGCAGCTTAAGGACAGGCGCCCAGGATACGCAGTATTTT.

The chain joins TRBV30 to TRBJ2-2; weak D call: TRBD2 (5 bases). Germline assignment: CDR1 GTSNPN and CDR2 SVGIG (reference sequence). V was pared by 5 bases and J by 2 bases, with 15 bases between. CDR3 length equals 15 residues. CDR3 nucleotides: TGTGCCTGGGCCCCGTGGGCGGGCAACACCGGGGAGCTGTTTTTT. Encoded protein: CAWAPWAGNTGELFF. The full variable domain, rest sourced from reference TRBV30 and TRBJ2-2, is SQTIHQWPATLVQPVGSPLSLECTVEGTSNPNLYWYRQAAGRGLQLLFYSVGIGQISSEVPQNLSASRPQDRQFILSSKKLLLSDSGFYLCAWAPWAGNTGELFFGEGSRLTVL.

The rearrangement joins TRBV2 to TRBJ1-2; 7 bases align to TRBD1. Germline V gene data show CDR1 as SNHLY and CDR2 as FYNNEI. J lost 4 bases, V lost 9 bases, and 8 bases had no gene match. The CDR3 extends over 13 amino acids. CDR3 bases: TGTGCCAGTGGACAGGATCTATTCTATGGCTACACCTTC. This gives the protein CASGQDLFYGYTF.

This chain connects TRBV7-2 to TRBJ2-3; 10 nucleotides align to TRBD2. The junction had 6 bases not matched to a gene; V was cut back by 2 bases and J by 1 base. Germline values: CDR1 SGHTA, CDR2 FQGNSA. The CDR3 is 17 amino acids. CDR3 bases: TGTGCCAGCAGCTTACCCTTCGGGACTAGCGGCACAGATACGCAGTATTTT. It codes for CASSLPFGTSGTDTQYF.

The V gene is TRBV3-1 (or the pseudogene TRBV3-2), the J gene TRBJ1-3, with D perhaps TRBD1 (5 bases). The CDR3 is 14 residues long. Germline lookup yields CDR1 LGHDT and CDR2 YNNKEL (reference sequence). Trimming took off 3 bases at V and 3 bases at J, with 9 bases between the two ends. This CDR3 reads CASSQTVSGNTIYF. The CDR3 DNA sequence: TGTGCCAGCAGCCAGACAGTTAGTGGAAACACCATATATTTT.